These T cell receptor beta chains were read from a single sample in a study of blood T cells in healthy people across ages. TCRdb re-derived calls from the 5' RACE reads in MiXCR, one entry per CDR3 protein. The sample includes hundreds of thousands of distinct CDR3 sequences, about 29% of them seen just once. The same data also went into a second study, on T cells of mothers and their children.

Sequences were obtained from blood. These receptors were obtained from a boy aged 2-15 years in good health. Each CDR3 is given with its conserved first and last residue. The D gene is left open where the match is weak. Clone size is not always given. Where it is, it says once, few, many or a class for expanded clones.

CDR3aa	CDR3nt	abundance	v_gene	j_gene	d_gene	len
CASSLYSGPGYEQYF	TGTGCCAGCAGCTTATATTCGGGCCCGGGCTACGAGCAGTACTTC	few	TRBV7-3	TRBJ2-7	NA	15
CASSLTLAGGYEQFF	TGTGCCAGCAGCTTGACACTAGCGGGAGGCTATGAGCAGTTCTTC	few	TRBV5-5	TRBJ2-1	TRBD2	15
CASSLRDRVFYEQYF	TGTGCCAGCAGCCTCCGGGACAGAGTATTCTACGAGCAGTACTTC	once	TRBV14	TRBJ2-7	TRBD1	15
CASSITGAGELFF	TGTGCCAGTAGTATCACAGGTGCCGGGGAGCTGTTTTTT	NA	TRBV19	TRBJ2-2	NA	13
CASSKQGNSNEKLFF	TGTGCCAGCAGCAAACAGGGGAATTCGAATGAAAAACTGTTTTTT	NA	TRBV7-9	TRBJ1-4	TRBD1	15
CSVELWALSSYEQYF	TGCAGCGTTGAACTGTGGGCCTTGAGCTCCTACGAGCAGTACTTC	NA	TRBV29-1	TRBJ2-7	NA	15
CASSLDGLAGAEQFF	TGTGCCAGCAGTTTAGATGGACTAGCGGGAGCTGAGCAGTTCTTC	few	TRBV12-3/TRBV12-4	TRBJ2-1	TRBD2	15
CASSVSPDTQYF	TGTGCCAGCAGTGTCTCCCCAGATACGCAGTATTTT	few	TRBV25-1	TRBJ2-3	NA	12
CSVASGRSYEQYF	TGCAGCGTTGCTAGCGGGAGGTCATACGAGCAGTACTTC	few	TRBV29-1	TRBJ2-7	TRBD2	13
CASTPKPGSAKNIQYF	TGTGCCAGTACCCCCAAGCCAGGTTCAGCCAAAAACATTCAGTACTTC	NA	TRBV19	TRBJ2-4	NA	16
CASSALQEKLFF	TGTGCCAGCAGCGCCCTGCAGGAAAAACTGTTTTTT	NA	TRBV5-8	TRBJ1-4	NA	12
CSAYNSGSSFF	TGCAGTGCTTATAACAGCGGGAGCTCATTCTTC	few	TRBV20-1	TRBJ2-1	TRBD2	11
CASKGGSGANVLTF	TGTGCCAGCAAGGGGGGGTCCGGGGCCAACGTCCTGACTTTC	few	TRBV7-9	TRBJ2-6	NA	14
CATSRTSSYEQYF	TGTGCCACCAGCAGGACATCTTCCTACGAGCAGTACTTC	NA	TRBV15	TRBJ2-7	NA	13